This T cell receptor beta chain is from a study of blood T cell repertoires in COVID-19 (TCRdb year 2020). Broadly, across the study: The collaborator samples originated in the United States, Italy and Spain and spanned the acute and convalescent phases of COVID-19. Where available, HLA class I and class II types were taken from metadata supplied by the sample provider and were not determined by assay-based typing. A freely available public database, intended as a resource for researchers studying the immune response to SARS-CoV-2, is where the repertoires were released. The material from the prospective study consisted of cDNA or gDNA derived from T cells, B-cell-depleted T cells, or PBMCs. The samples were drawn from two sources: the first 160 participants of the ongoing ImmuneRACE study, and some 1,300 subjects contributed by 6 global collaborators. The sample metadata nearly always contained a de-identified subject ID, COVID-19 status, age in years and sex. Subjects who had been exposed to COVID-19, were actively infected with it, or had recovered from it provided the deeply sampled blood TCRbeta repertoires that made up the dataset. General findings and caveats noted by the study authors: How much clinical and demographic metadata was included differed by source and by participant, and the metadata was provided uncurated.

Enrolling through a virtual design, the prospective study's participants ranged in age from roughly 18 to 89 years and lived across 24 United States geographic areas. To assign participants to cohorts, the prospective study relied on clinical history that participants themselves reported in a screening survey and a study questionnaire. Recovered participants in ImmuneRACE Cohort 3 were defined as having two consecutive negative NP/OP PCR tests, clearance from a healthcare professional, or resolution of symptoms. In the prospective study, whole blood, serum and a nasopharyngeal or oropharyngeal swab were collected from each participant by mobile phlebotomists. Additional blood draws and questionnaires over an approximately two-month period could optionally be provided by prospective study participants. Blood samples from the prospective study were shipped frozen or at room temperature prior to DNA extraction.

Measured from the cysteine to the phenylalanine, the CDR3 is 15 residues long. Here the CDR3 DNA is all that survives: 45 bases in frame from base 1. For CDR1 and CDR2, the germline V gene lists SGHTS and YDEGEE. V lost 3 bases and J lost 0 bases; the stretch between them is 10 bases long. Remarks on this clone: The specificity of this receptor is unknown. Base qualities were left out, and no much larger clone turns up one base away.

The immunoSEQ Assay, a bias-controlled multiplex PCR, was used to amplify TCRbeta CDR3 regions from genomic DNA. Under the source paper's analysis protocol: The number of nucleated cells in each sample was estimated from the amplification of reference gene primers within the assay. Sequence reads were collapsed and filtered to measure the absolute abundance of every unique TCRbeta CDR3 rearrangement. For each sample, productive Simpson clonality was calculated by taking the square root of Simpson's diversity index across productive rearrangements. The immuneACCESS repertoire file appears here via TCRdb, limited to in-frame rearrangements. These files lack a portion of the clones; in checked studies, under half of the deficit traces to unresolved V genes, and the cause of the others is not known. The D gene and trimming were derived from the DNA, and the V and J assignments and clone size from that table. For this sample the table gives 300,000 to 450,000 clones, of which around 87% were detected only once. Approximately 1.2% of the sample is taken by the ten largest.

The rearranged chain carries TRBV5-8 and TRBJ1-3; the D gene remains uncertain. The TCR was taken from a young man who had recovered from COVID-19. Sequences were obtained from PBMCs or T cells enriched from blood (not recorded which). The DNA sequence is as follows: TGTGCCAGCAGCTCCGGGTCTTACTCTGGAAACACCATATATTTT. It specifies CASSSGSYSGNTIYF.